This entry features one T cell receptor (beta chain) sequence. Its antigen is as yet unknown. The entry originates in a study of tumor and adjacent non-tumor tissue in lung cancer. General study results and limits: Compared with tumor, normal lung showed significantly lower TCR diversity.

The library came from three nested PCR rounds adapted from ARM-PCR protocols. One entry per CDR3 protein, called by TCRdb with MiXCR from the multiplex PCR reads. The sample carries over 110,000 distinct CDR3 sequences, approximately 70% recorded once. This sample's RNA came from whole unsorted tissue. The CDR3 contains 14 residues. V lost 6 bases and J lost 4; bases outside the gene matches: 7. Germline CDR1 reads ENHRY; CDR2 reads SYGVKD. Sample: lung tumor tissue. This chain uses TRBV10-3 with TRBJ2-3; TRBD1 agrees at 7 bases. This receptor was taken from a man in his 60s with small cell lung cancer. Here the CDR3 DNA reads TGTGCCATCAGCCAGGAAGGGGGCCCAGATACGCAGTATTTT. Its translation is CAISQEGGPDTQYF.